The 25 T cell receptor beta chains below come from one sample, sequenced in a study of blood T cell repertoires in COVID-19. The protocol was immunoSEQ multiplex PCR, while the TCRdb copy is restricted to in-frame clones and leaves out a portion. This repertoire shows about 160,000 clones, 90% found once; its top ten account for 15% to 20%. Sequenced input: peripheral blood. These receptors came from a man in his fifties or sixties with active or convalescent COVID-19.

This clone was counted between two and nine times. The V gene is TRBV11-2, the J gene TRBJ1-1; D ambiguous. Germline V lookup: CDR1 SGHAT, CDR2 FQNNGV. The CDR3 extends over 13 amino acids. Trimming took off 3 bases at V and 3 bases at J, with 8 bases between the two ends. The chain's CDR3 is CASSFARDTEAFF. In DNA form, the CDR3 reads TGTGCCAGCAGCTTTGCGAGGGACACTGAAGCTTTCTTT.

The rearrangement links TRBV11-2 to TRBJ1-4; tentatively, D is TRBD1 (6 bases). The germline CDR1 and CDR2 sequences are SGHAT and FQNNGV. The CDR3 loop spans 15 amino acids. V lost 0 bases to trimming and J lost 5 bases, with 10 bases between them. In DNA form, the CDR3 reads TGTGCCAGCAGCTTAGATGTGGGGGCGAATGAAAAACTGTTTTTT. Its translation: CASSLDVGANEKLFF.

The V gene is TRBV11-2, the J gene TRBJ2-7; D possibly corresponds to TRBD2 (5 bases). Between the trimmed V and J ends, which lost 3 bases and 1 base, there was a span of 13 bases. This CDR3 spans 15 amino acids. Germline loops: CDR1 SGHAT, CDR2 FQNNGV. The CDR3 nucleotides are TGTGCCAGCAGCTTCGGGGTAAAAGGTTCCTACGAGCAGTACTTC. As protein: CASSFGVKGSYEQYF.

The V and J genes are TRBV27 and TRBJ2-7; 9 positions match TRBD2. The V and J ends lost 5 bases and 7 bases, in that order; junction bases with no gene match: 12. The germline gives CDR1 MNHEY, CDR2 SMNVEV (reference sequence). The CDR3 runs 15 residues. The CDR3 protein is CASSGVGLAGGEQYF. For the CDR3, the DNA is TGTGCCAGCAGTGGCGTGGGACTAGCAGGTGGTGAGCAGTACTTC.

V gene TRBV5-1 combines with J gene TRBJ2-7; no reliable D call. CDR3 length equals 14 residues. Germline V gives CDR1 SGHRS, CDR2 YFSETQ. V was clipped by 0 bases and J by 0 bases, with 7 bases between them. The CDR3, as DNA: TGCGCCAGCAGCTTGGACGGTAGCTCCTACGAGCAGTACTTC. It specifies CASSLDGSSYEQYF.

The chain uses TRBV19 and TRBJ1-1; perhaps TRBD1 as D (5 bases). CDR1 is LNHDA, CDR2 SQIVND, per germline (reference sequence). V lost 3 bases and J lost 7, with 9 bases in between. CDR3 length: 12 residues. The CDR3 DNA follows: TGTGCCAGTAGTATTATCCAGGGTGAAGCTTTCTTT. Its translation is CASSIIQGEAFF.

This rearrangement joins TRBV5-1 to TRBJ1-5, with D tentatively TRBD1 (6 bases). Germline V gene data show CDR1 as SGHRS and CDR2 as YFSETQ. The CDR3 is 14 amino acids. Trimming stripped 0 bases from V and 4 bases from J, with 8 bases between. The CDR3 here is CASSLGTENQPQHF. In nucleotides, the CDR3 is TGCGCCAGCAGCTTGGGGACAGAAAATCAGCCCCAGCATTTT.

The rearrangement links TRBV14 to TRBJ2-1; 8 positions match TRBD2. The CDR3 covers 16 residues. Germline lookup yields CDR1 SGHDN and CDR2 FVKESK. V gave up 4 bases and J gave up 6 bases; unmatched junction bases: 11. CDR3 sequence: CASSLLPGLGGNEQFF. The DNA of the CDR3 is TGTGCCAGCAGCCTACTGCCGGGACTAGGTGGCAATGAGCAGTTCTTC.

The chain joins TRBV3-1 (or the pseudogene TRBV3-2) to TRBJ2-3, with TRBD2 matching 8 bases. CDR3 length equals 14 residues. Germline-derived CDR1 and CDR2 are LGHDT and YNNKEL (reference sequence). J lost 5 bases, V lost 3 bases, and 4 bases had no gene match. The CDR3 sequence is CASSQGLVLDTQYF. For the CDR3, the DNA is TGTGCCAGCAGCCAGGGACTAGTGTTAGATACGCAGTATTTT.

This rearrangement joins TRBV12-3 or TRBV12-4 to TRBJ2-5; possible D gene TRBD1, 6 bases. The CDR3 has 12 amino acids. V was shortened by 7 bases and J by 7 bases, with 13 bases between the two germline ends. CDR3 sequence (DNA): TGTGCCAGCACCAACAGGGATCTGACCCAGTACTTC. It encodes CASTNRDLTQYF.

The V call is TRBV18, the J call TRBJ2-7, with unresolved D. The CDR3 contains 14 residues. Germline V CDR1 and CDR2: KGHSH, LQKENI. The V and J ends lost 0 bases and 1 base respectively, with 7 bases between them. CDR3 sequence reads: CASSPPADSYEQYF. Written as DNA, the CDR3 is TGTGCCAGCTCACCACCGGCGGATTCCTACGAGCAGTACTTC.

The V call is TRBV18, the J call TRBJ2-1, with TRBD1 matching over 9 bases. The CDR3 spans 15 residues. The germline V gene encodes CDR1 KGHSH and CDR2 LQKENI. Losses at the gene ends were 4 bases for V and 6 bases for J; bases not matched to a gene: 7. CDR3 nucleotide sequence: TGTGCCAGCTCACTGGTGGGACAGGGTGGCAATGAGCAGTTCTTC. It codes for CASSLVGQGGNEQFF.

This chain uses TRBV7-2 with TRBJ1-5, with TRBD1 identical over 8 bases. Germline V gene data show CDR1 as SGHTA and CDR2 as FQGNSA. Trimming at V came to 4 bases and at J to 5 bases, leaving 1 base not matched to a gene. This CDR3 spans 13 amino acids. CDR3 amino acids: CASSWDRYQPQHF. The CDR3 DNA follows: TGTGCCAGCAGCTGGGACAGGTATCAGCCCCAGCATTTT.

Here the CDR3 reads CASSANTGELFF. The CDR3 nucleotides read TGTGCCAGCAGTGCTAACACCGGGGAGCTGTTTTTT. The chain combines TRBV2 with TRBJ2-2; D remains ambiguous. Trimming removed 4 bases at V and 2 bases at J, with 2 bases between. The CDR3 is made up of 12 amino acids. Germline V CDR1 and CDR2: SNHLY, FYNNEI.

The gene calls are TRBV18 and TRBJ2-5; TRBD2 agrees at 12 bases. Trimming at V came to 2 bases and at J to 2 bases, leaving 9 bases not matched to a gene. Germline CDR1 and CDR2: KGHSH and LQKENI. CDR3 length: 18 amino acids. The CDR3 DNA follows: TGTGCCAGCTCACCAAGGTCTAGCGGGAGGGGAAGTCAAGAGACCCAGTACTTC. It yields the protein CASSPRSSGRGSQETQYF. The full variable domain, in which reference TRBV18 and TRBJ2-5 provide the parts outside the CDR3, is NAGVMQNPRHLVRRRGQEARLRCSPMKGHSHVYWYRQLPEEGLKFMVYLQKENIIDESGMPKERFSAEFPKEGPSILRIQQVVRGDSAAYFCASSPRSSGRGSQETQYFGPGTRLLVL.

The J gene is TRBJ1-5, the V gene TRBV28, with 7 bases aligning to TRBD1. The V and J ends lost 1 base and 2 bases, in that order; junction bases with no gene match: 5. The CDR3 has 16 residues. Germline lookup yields CDR1 MDHEN and CDR2 SYDVKM. The CDR3 nucleotides are TGTGCCAGCAGTTTATCCCCCAGGGGGGGCAATCAGCCCCAGCATTTT. It translates to CASSLSPRGGNQPQHF.

V usage is TRBV7-6 and J usage is TRBJ2-1; 7 bases line up with TRBD2. CDR1 SGHVS and CDR2 FNYEAQ come from the germline V gene. This CDR3 spans 17 amino acids. The trim removed 4 bases at V and 3 bases at J, leaving 12 bases unmatched. This CDR3 reads CASSSTRAGLHYNEQFF. The CDR3 DNA reads as TGTGCCAGCAGCTCGACGCGTGCGGGACTACACTACAATGAGCAGTTCTTC.

DNA for the CDR3: TGTGCCCGTAAGGGGGCGTTTGTGACCCAGTACTTC. Its translation: CARKGAFVTQYF. The genes are TRBV21-1 and TRBJ2-5; TRBD1, the table's D call, was not compared with the DNA. TRBV21-1 counts as a pseudogene. This CDR3 has 12 residues.

The rearrangement joins TRBV7-9 to TRBJ2-7; 11 bases are shared with TRBD2. CDR3 length: 15 amino acids. Per germline, CDR1 SEHNR and CDR2 FQNEAQ (reference sequence). The V and J ends lost 5 bases and 0 bases, in that order; junction bases with no gene match: 3. CDR3: CASSGTSGGSYEQYF. The CDR3 DNA sequence: TGTGCCAGCAGCGGGACTAGCGGTGGCTCCTACGAGCAGTACTTC.

This clone is a singleton in its sample. The rearrangement joins TRBV11-1 to TRBJ2-5, with 8 bases that match TRBD1. CDR3 length: 16 amino acids. J was trimmed by 7 bases and V by 1 base; bases with no gene match: 11. Germline CDR1 reads SGHAT; CDR2 reads FQDESV (reference sequence). CDR3 amino acids: CASSLERVGTGRTQYF. CDR3 nucleotides: TGTGCCAGCAGCTTAGAGAGAGTCGGGACAGGTCGGACCCAGTACTTC.

This chain uses TRBV19 with TRBJ1-2; TRBD1 matches at 9 bases. Per the germline V gene, CDR1 is LNHDA and CDR2 is SQIVND (reference sequence). V lost 7 bases, J lost 3 bases, and 9 bases stayed unmatched. This CDR3 region has 15 residues. The CDR3 sequence: CASMPLRTGDYGYTF. DNA for the CDR3: TGTGCCAGTATGCCTCTGAGGACAGGGGACTATGGCTACACCTTC. Combining the CDR3 with reference TRBV19 and TRBJ1-2 gives the whole variable domain DGGITQSPKYLFRKEGQNVTLSCEQNLNHDAMYWYRQDPGQGLRLIYYSQIVNDFQKGDIAEGYSVSREKKESFPLTVTSAQKNPTAFYLCASMPLRTGDYGYTFGSGTRLTVV.

This chain connects TRBV14 to TRBJ2-7; D might be TRBD1 (5 bases). Trimming cost V 1 base and J 7 bases, with 11 bases left between them. The CDR3 is 13 amino acids. Germline CDR1 reads SGHDN; CDR2 reads FVKESK. The CDR3 is CASSQVRNREQYF. CDR3 sequence (DNA): TGTGCCAGCAGCCAAGTCAGGAACAGGGAGCAGTACTTC.

This CDR3 is CAWSVIGLAGGRKPSIYEQYF. DNA for the CDR3: TGTGCCTGGAGTGTAATCGGACTAGCGGGAGGACGAAAACCCTCAATCTACGAGCAGTACTTC. The chain recombines TRBV30 with TRBJ2-7, with TRBD2 matching over 14 bases. This CDR3 is 21 amino acids long. CDR1 is GTSNPN and CDR2 is SVGIG in the germline V gene (reference sequence). Trimming at V came to 0 bases and at J to 3 bases, leaving 19 bases not matched to a gene.

The J gene is TRBJ1-2, the V gene TRBV7-9; D uncertain. The CDR3 totals 15 residues. In germline, CDR1 is SEHNR, CDR2 FQNEAQ (reference sequence). Trimming took off 1 base at V and 2 bases at J, with 11 bases between the two ends. The CDR3 region has the DNA TGTGCCAGCAGCTTAGGCGGGGAGAAGAACTATGGCTACACCTTC. Translated, it gives CASSLGGEKNYGYTF.

The chain combines TRBV3-1 (or the pseudogene TRBV3-2) with TRBJ1-1; no clear D gene. The CDR3 consists of 13 residues. The germline V and J ends were trimmed by 5 bases and 3 bases, with 10 bases remaining between them. CDR1 is LGHDT and CDR2 is YNNKEL in the germline V gene (reference sequence). The CDR3 sequence is CASSSTGDTEAFF. The CDR3 bases are TGTGCCAGCAGCTCAACGGGTGACACTGAAGCTTTCTTT.